The clone carrying this TCR beta chain has only a few counts. Antigen specificity is unknown. TCRdb processed the 5' RACE reads anew with MiXCR; each CDR3 protein has one entry. Altogether under 550,000 distinct CDR3 sequences are present, 18% being singletons, with the ten largest covering roughly 21%. This record belongs to a study of T-cell memory formation after mild COVID-19. About the research overall: Largely donor-specific TCR clusters were found.

General study points: Day 15 to 85 contracting clones showed balanced CD4/CD8; day 15 to 37 expanders favored CD4+. Mainly in CM and EM were contracting CD4+ clones; CD8+ were in EMRA. Some clones that responded were present in memory (sampled pre-infection), which suggests cross-reactive memory joined.

CDR1 is SGHRS, CDR2 YFSETQ, per germline. V lost 2 bases, J lost 7 bases, and 9 bases stayed unmatched. The CDR3 loop spans 17 amino acids. The TCR was taken from a man aged 18 to 35 who had mild COVID-19 (a few samples of this study predate the infection). Cell type and time point are not known. The chain links TRBV5-1 to TRBJ1-6; 10 nucleotides match TRBD1. The sample consisted of PBMCs or a T cell subset sorted from them (not recorded which). For the CDR3, the DNA is TGCGCCAGCAGCTTCTCCTACCGACAGGGGGCGAATTCACCCCTCCACTTT. Translating it yields CASSFSYRQGANSPLHF.